This entry is about one T cell receptor beta chain. This CDR3 comprises 12 residues. V was clipped by 5 bases and J by 10 bases, with 14 bases between them. The sample comes from a study of blood T cell repertoires in COVID-19. Across the whole study: The cDNA or gDNA used as material had been derived from T cells, B-cell-depleted T cells, or PBMCs.

TCRdb's copy holds only in-frame clones and misses some; the assay was immunoSEQ multiplex PCR. The sample gives about 160,000 clones, roughly 80% of which show up once; about 3.4% is in the top ten. This TCR came from a woman aged 60-70 years who had recovered from COVID-19. V usage is TRBV12-3 or TRBV12-4 and J usage is TRBJ1-1; possibly TRBD1 for D (6 bases). Sequencing was performed on PBMCs or T cells enriched from blood (not recorded which). The CDR3 region has the DNA TGTGCCAGCAGTACCCGGCAGGGGCGAGCTTTCTTT. Translating it yields CASSTRQGRAFF.